This T cell receptor beta chain was obtained from a study of shared clonotypes between healthy human individuals. Regarding this clone: Its matching antigen is unknown.

At a deep level, the assay was run. Each subset's genomic DNA was shared equally among a number of immunoSEQ plates. Clones were read by immunoSEQ multiplex PCR, and TCRdb kept only the in-frame ones, dropping some. The sample shows under 2.5 million clones, around 93% of them seen only once. General study points: Tissues were not sampled, only blood, and their repertoires likely differ.

The CDR3 consists of 15 residues. Germline V CDR1 and CDR2: SGHDT, YYEEEE. V was clipped by 0 bases and J by 3 bases; unmatched bases: 3. The sample comprised naive CD4+ T cells from PBMCs. The subset denotes: CD45RA+ positively selected. This sequence was found in a man younger than 30 in good health. Some clones in this sample may be carry-over from other donors' samples. The chain recombines TRBV5-6 with TRBJ2-3, with 8 positions matching TRBD1. The CDR3 DNA follows: TGTGCCAGCAGCTTGGAACAGGGGGTTACAGATACGCAGTATTTT. It encodes CASSLEQGVTDTQYF.